The 30 T cell receptor beta chains in this list originate from one sample, sequenced in a study of tissue T cells after allogeneic stem cell transplantation. As for time point: mouse harvest day 14 after allogeneic transplant. Tail vein injection delivered 10^7 T-cell-depleted bone marrow cells and 10^6 splenic CD5+ T cells. Assay: immunoSEQ multiplex PCR; the TCRdb copy retains only in-frame clones and omits some. The sample carries roughly 5,000 clones, around 48% recorded once. The sample taken for sequencing was gut tissue. These receptors all stem from a female BALB/c mouse given C57BL/6 T cells with graft-versus-host disease after an allogeneic hematopoietic cell transplant.

By sample fraction, this clone is medium-sized. Gene names are mouse gene names. The sequenced fragment ends 1 residue before the CDR3 boundary, so the rest is inferred from the germline J gene. The V and J genes are TRBV31 and TRBJ2-1; 12 bases map to TRBD2. Germline V gives CDR1 GKSSPN, CDR2 SITVG. The V segment lost 4 bases and the J segment 3 bases; nucleotides outside the gene matches: 7. This CDR3 is built from 16 residues. The sequenced CDR3 bases are TGTGCCTGGACCCGCCGGGACTGGGGGGTCTATGCTGAGCAGTTC. This codes for CAWTRRDWGVYAEQF. The CDR3 in its entirety is CAWTRRDWGVYAEQFF.

In this sample, this clone turned up a few times. Germline and genes here are mouse. CDR3 sequence reads: CASSDAIYEQYF. The CDR3 DNA, read in part, is TGTGCCAGCAGTGATGCGATCTATGAACAGTAC. V gene TRBV24 combines with J gene TRBJ2-7; D gene unclear. Read sequence stops 1 residue before the CDR3 end, and the germline J gene provides the missing end. Deletions cut 5 bases from V and 3 bases from J, with 8 bases between. CDR1 is KGHTA, CDR2 FRNEEI, per germline. The CDR3 has 12 amino acids.

This clone qualifies as medium-sized. The germline and genes are mouse ones. The CDR3 end is not reached by the read, which stops 1 residue before it; the germline J gene fills it in. The chain links TRBV2 to TRBJ1-1; D is ambiguous. V lost 2 bases and J 9 bases, leaving 4 bases between the germline ends. CDR1 is LGHNA, CDR2 YSYQKL, per germline. This CDR3 is built from 10 residues. CDR3 DNA, as far as it was read: TGTGCCAGCAGCCAAACAAAAGTCTTC. Amino acid sequence: CASSQTKVF. The CDR3 reads in full as CASSQTKVFF.

This clone was detected a few times. Any gene name here is a mouse gene name. The read ends 1 residue before the CDR3 terminus; that terminus is restored from the germline J gene. The chain has TRBV26 and TRBJ1-1; 8 bases fit TRBD1. The CDR3 has 13 amino acids. The germline CDR1 and CDR2 sequences are KGHPV and FQNQEV (reference sequence). Trimming took 3 bases from V and 4 from J; bases not matched to a gene: 1. This chain's CDR3 is CASSLQGATEVFF. The covered CDR3 bases are TGTGCCAGCAGTCTCCAGGGGGCCACAGAAGTCTTC.

As to this clone: Mouse gene names and germline throughout. The sequence runs out 1 residue before the end of the CDR3; the remainder is reconstructed from the germline J gene. The chain uses TRBV14 and TRBJ1-1; D uncertain. The CDR3 runs 10 residues. Trimming stripped 2 bases from V and 8 bases from J, with 4 bases between. Germline V lookup: CDR1 SGHDT, CDR2 FRDEAV. The chain's CDR3 is CASSLGEVFF. Incomplete CDR3 DNA: TGTGCCAGCAGTTTGGGGGAAGTCTTC.

In the case of this clone: Gene names and germline match the mouse. Read coverage stops 1 residue before the CDR3 terminus; the germline J gene supplies the remainder. The V and J genes are TRBV26 and TRBJ2-2; possibly TRBD1 for D (5 bases). Per the germline V gene, CDR1 is KGHPV and CDR2 is FQNQEV (reference sequence). V was pared by 0 bases and J by 1 base, with 9 bases between. The CDR3 loop spans 16 amino acids. The CDR3 sequence: CASSLSVQGNTGQLYF. The part of the CDR3 DNA that was read is TGTGCCAGCAGTCTGTCGGTCCAGGGAAACACCGGGCAGCTCTAC. Looking up the rest from reference TRBV26 and TRBJ2-2 gives the full variable domain: NSKVIQTPRYLVKGQGQKAKMRCIPEKGHPVVFWYQQNKNNEFKFLINFQNQEVLQQIDMTEKRFSAECPSNSPCSLEIQSSEAGDSALYLCASSLSVQGNTGQLYFGEGSKLTVL.

Only a few counts were recorded for this clone. Gene names denote mouse genes. CDR3 in amino acids: CASSGYEQYF. Partial CDR3 DNA: TGTGCCAGCTCGGGCTATGAACAGTAC. The V call is TRBV13-3, the J call TRBJ2-7; D ambiguous. The CDR3 end lies 1 residue beyond the end of the read and is filled in from the germline J gene. The ends were cut back, 7 bases at V and 3 bases at J, with 5 bases in the middle. This CDR3 is 10 amino acids long. The germline V gene encodes CDR1 NNHDY and CDR2 SYVADS.

As regards this clone: The gene names here belong to mouse. The observed sequence ends 1 residue before the CDR3 terminus, with the missing tail filled in from the germline J gene. This chain uses TRBV16 with TRBJ1-1, with TRBD1 identical over 9 bases. Per germline, CDR1 SGHSA and CDR2 FRNQAP. This CDR3 comprises 14 residues. The trim removed 5 bases at V and 4 bases at J, leaving 5 bases unmatched. CDR3 DNA (partial): TGTGCAAGCAGCCAGGACAGGGGAGGCACAGAAGTCTTC. Encoded protein: CASSQDRGGTEVF. The entire CDR3 sequence reads CASSQDRGGTEVFF.

Comment on this clone: All gene names here are mouse names. CDR3 residues: CASSPGQGNERLFF. The part of the CDR3 DNA that was read is TGTGCCAGCAGCCCGGGACAGGGGAACGAAAGATTATTT. The chain recombines TRBV26 with TRBJ1-4; the match to TRBD1 covers 10 bases. The read ends 1 residue shy of where the CDR3 ends; the end is completed using the germline J gene. In germline, CDR1 is KGHPV, CDR2 FQNQEV (reference sequence). The J segment lost 5 bases and the V segment lost 6 bases, leaving 3 bases of the junction unmatched. This CDR3 contains 14 residues.

A word on this clone: Gene labels here are mouse ones. The read terminates 1 residue before the CDR3 end, so the remaining end is supplied by the germline J gene. This chain connects TRBV20 to TRBJ1-4; D not certain. CDR3 length equals 14 residues. Germline V gene sequence: CDR1 GFQATS, CDR2 STVNSAI. V dropped 4 bases and J dropped 0 bases, with 9 bases sitting between them. The sequenced CDR3 bases are TGTGGTGCTACAAACAGTATTTCCAACGAAAGATTATTT. It encodes CGATNSISNERLF. The whole CDR3 sequence is CGATNSISNERLFF.

Points on this clone: Here the gene names and germline are mouse. Read coverage stops 1 residue before the CDR3 terminus; the germline J gene supplies the remainder. The V gene is TRBV5, the J gene TRBJ1-1, with TRBD1 as a possible D gene (5 bases). CDR1 and CDR2 (germline): LGHNA, YNLKQL (reference sequence). Deletions cut 4 bases from V and 5 bases from J, with 8 bases between. The CDR3 sequence is 12 residues long. The CDR3 is CASSRDRTEVFF. Partial CDR3 DNA: TGTGCCAGCAGCCGAGACAGAACAGAAGTCTTC.

The sample holds a few counts of this clone. Gene names are the mouse ones. The missing CDR3 end, 1 residue past where the read stops, is filled in from the germline J gene. This chain connects TRBV26 to TRBJ2-5; 10 nucleotides agree with TRBD2. CDR3 length equals 15 residues. After removal of 4 bases from V and 2 bases from J, the junction contained 3 bases not matched to a gene. Per the germline V gene, CDR1 is KGHPV and CDR2 is FQNQEV (reference sequence). CDR3 DNA, as far as it was read: TGTGCCAGCAGTCCTGGGGGGGCGCGCCAAGACACCCAGTAC. It encodes CASSPGGARQDTQY. The full CDR3 protein is CASSPGGARQDTQYF.

With respect to this clone: Germline and genes: mouse. The read ends 1 residue early relative to the CDR3; the germline J gene fills the gap. The chain carries TRBV31 and TRBJ2-4; tentatively, D is TRBD2 (6 bases). With 0 bases removed from V and 0 bases from J, the gap between germline ends came to 10 bases. This CDR3 comprises 15 residues. The germline V gene has CDR1 GKSSPN and CDR2 SITVG. The CDR3 DNA, read in part, is TGTGCCTGGAGTCTCTCCTGGGGTAGTCAAAACACCTTGTAC. It codes for CAWSLSWGSQNTLY. In full, the CDR3 reads CAWSLSWGSQNTLYF.

Concerning this clone: Mouse gene names and germline throughout. Read coverage stops 1 residue before the CDR3 terminus; the germline J gene supplies the remainder. The V and J genes are TRBV3 and TRBJ2-5, with TRBD2 matching 8 bases. Germline V gene data show CDR1 as SNHLY and CDR2 as FYNGKV (reference sequence). The V and J ends lost 5 bases and 3 bases, in that order; junction bases with no gene match: 4. The CDR3 loop spans 14 amino acids. CDR3 DNA, as far as it was read: TGTGCCAGCAGCCTTGACTGGGGACAAGACACCCAGTAC. This sequence encodes CASSLDWGQDTQY. The full CDR3 is CASSLDWGQDTQYF.

Comment on this clone: Gene names are mouse gene names. The sequence runs out 1 residue before the end of the CDR3; the remainder is reconstructed from the germline J gene. V is TRBV3 and J is TRBJ2-3, with TRBD1 as a possible D gene (6 bases). Germline assignment: CDR1 SNHLY and CDR2 FYNGKV (reference sequence). The length of the CDR3 is 14 residues. V dropped 5 bases and J dropped 0 bases, with 9 bases sitting between them. Here the CDR3 reads CASSATGSAETLYF. CDR3 DNA (partial): TGTGCCAGCAGCGCGACAGGAAGTGCAGAAACGCTGTAT.

Concerning this clone itself: The gene names given are mouse names. Sequencing ends 1 residue short of the CDR3 end; the germline J gene provides the rest. The V and J genes are TRBV13-1 and TRBJ1-4; D is possibly TRBD1 (6 bases). Germline assignment: CDR1 NSHNY and CDR2 SYGAGN. The V end lost 5 bases, the J end lost 4 bases, and 9 bases lay between the germline ends. CDR3 size: 13 residues. The part of the CDR3 DNA that was read is TGTGCCAGCAGGGGACAAATCAACGAAAGATTATTT. It yields the protein CASRGQINERLF. The CDR3, in full, reads CASRGQINERLFF.

Worth noting for this clone: The genes and germline here are from mouse. The CDR3 is cut off 1 residue early in the read; its end comes from the germline J gene. The chain links TRBV3 to TRBJ2-7, with D perhaps TRBD2 (6 bases). The CDR3 contains 14 residues. Trimming removed 1 base from V and 1 base from J, with 8 bases in between. The germline V gene encodes CDR1 SNHLY and CDR2 FYNGKV (reference sequence). CDR3 in amino acids: CASSLGLGSYEQYF. CDR3 bases read: TGTGCCAGCAGCTTAGGGCTGGGGTCCTATGAACAGTAC. Combining the CDR3 with reference TRBV3 and TRBJ2-7 gives the whole variable domain GPKVLQIPSHQIIDMGQMVTLNCDPVSNHLYFYWYKQILGQQMEFLVNFYNGKVMEKSKLFKDQFSVERPDGSYFTLKIQPTALEDSAVYFCASSLGLGSYEQYFGPGTRLTVL.

There are a few counts of this clone. Any gene name here is a mouse gene name. With the read ending 1 residue before the CDR3 end, the germline J gene is used to fill in that end. The rearrangement links TRBV12-1 to TRBJ1-2; possible D gene TRBD1, 5 bases. CDR3 length: 14 residues. Trimming took 0 bases from V and 0 from J, leaving 7 bases between them. CDR1 is SGHSN, CDR2 HYEKVE, per germline. This CDR3 is CASSLQGANSDYTF. Incomplete CDR3 DNA: TGTGCCAGCTCTCTCCAGGGTGCAAACTCCGACTACACC.

This clone appeared a single time. Gene names follow the mouse nomenclature. The read finishes 1 residue shy of the CDR3 end, and the germline J gene is used to complete it. The chain joins TRBV3 to TRBJ2-5; D is uncertain. V was trimmed by 3 bases and J by 0 bases, leaving 7 bases between them. Germline lookup yields CDR1 SNHLY and CDR2 FYNGKV (reference sequence). This CDR3 has 14 residues. CDR3 DNA (partial): TGTGCCAGCAGCTTGGGAGGGAACCAAGACACCCAGTAC. This translates into CASSLGGNQDTQY. The complete CDR3 reads CASSLGGNQDTQYF.

This clone has only a few counts. The germline gene is not matched at one end of the junction; a read error may be the cause. Mouse gene names apply. The read ends 1 residue before the CDR3 terminus; that terminus is restored from the germline J gene. V gene TRBV13-2 combines with J gene TRBJ2-7; D remains ambiguous. Germline lookup yields CDR1 NNHNN and CDR2 SYGAGS (reference sequence). The CDR3 contains 12 residues. Here the CDR3 reads CASSDAIYEQYF. CDR3 bases read: TGTGCCAGCAGTGATGCGATCTATGAACAGTAC.

As regards this clone: Here the gene names and germline are mouse. The read gets to within 1 residue of the CDR3 end, and the germline J gene fills in the rest. The chain carries TRBV12-1 and TRBJ2-3, with 12 nucleotides matching TRBD2. Germline CDR1 is SGHSN and CDR2 is HYEKVE. This CDR3 is 16 amino acids long. Trimming at V came to 3 bases and at J to 6 bases, leaving 9 bases not matched to a gene. The part of the CDR3 DNA that was read is TGTGCCAGCTCTGCTTCGACTGGGGGGGCGCCGGAAACGCTGTAT. Translating gives CASSASTGGAPETLY. In full, the CDR3 reads CASSASTGGAPETLYF.

Notes on this clone: Gene names refer to mouse genes. The read ends 1 residue early relative to the CDR3; the germline J gene fills the gap. The chain couples TRBV15 to TRBJ2-4; perhaps TRBD1 as D (6 bases). Germline V gives CDR1 SGHND, CDR2 FRSKSL. CDR3 size: 13 residues. Trimming took 4 bases from V and 4 from J, leaving 9 bases between them. Incomplete CDR3 DNA: TGTGCCAGCAGTTCCGGGACAAAAAACACCTTGTAC. Its protein is CASSSGTKNTLY. The complete CDR3 protein is CASSSGTKNTLYF.

This clone was seen more than once but under ten times. Gene names denote mouse genes. The read ends 1 residue shy of where the CDR3 ends; the end is completed using the germline J gene. The chain joins TRBV26 to TRBJ2-3; 8 nucleotides match TRBD1. The CDR3 totals 16 residues. CDR1 is KGHPV, CDR2 FQNQEV, per germline (reference sequence). J was trimmed by 0 bases and V by 3 bases; bases with no gene match: 5. This CDR3 is CASSLGTGGSAETLYF. The sequenced CDR3 bases are TGTGCCAGCAGTCTCGGGACAGGAGGAAGTGCAGAAACGCTGTAT.

This clone has just a few counts. Gene names refer to mouse genes. The observed sequence ends 1 residue before the CDR3 terminus, with the missing tail filled in from the germline J gene. The chain uses TRBV3 and TRBJ2-3; D remains ambiguous. Germline V gene lookup returns CDR1 SNHLY and CDR2 FYNGKV (reference sequence). V dropped 2 bases and J dropped 1 base, with 10 bases sitting between them. The CDR3 is made up of 15 amino acids. The CDR3 DNA, read in part, is TGTGCCAGCAGCTTACAAGGGTCCGGTGCAGAAACGCTGTAT. Translation: CASSLQGSGAETLY. The complete CDR3 protein is CASSLQGSGAETLYF.

This clone ranks as medium-sized. Mouse names are used for the genes. Coverage ceases 1 residue before the CDR3 finishes, and the germline J gene fills in the end. The rearrangement links TRBV2 to TRBJ2-7, with 11 bases matching TRBD2. Losses at the gene ends were 0 bases for V and 5 bases for J; bases not matched to a gene: 0. This CDR3 has 14 residues. CDR1 and CDR2 (germline): LGHNA, YSYQKL. CDR3 DNA, as far as it was read: TGTGCCAGCAGCCAAGAGGGACTGGGGGATGAACAGTAC. Amino acids: CASSQEGLGDEQY. The CDR3 in full is CASSQEGLGDEQYF.

In the case of this clone: Mouse germline and gene names are used. The sequence runs out 1 residue before the end of the CDR3; the remainder is reconstructed from the germline J gene. The chain employs TRBV26 and TRBJ2-1; 9 bases are a match to TRBD1. Trimming cost V 4 bases and J 7 bases; bases outside gene matches: 2. The CDR3 is 13 residues long. Germline loops: CDR1 KGHPV, CDR2 FQNQEV (reference sequence). The CDR3 protein is CASSPGQGAEQFF. The CDR3 bases that were read are TGTGCCAGCAGTCCTGGACAGGGGGCTGAGCAGTTC.

For this clone: All gene names here are mouse names. Read sequence stops 1 residue before the CDR3 end, and the germline J gene provides the missing end. This chain uses TRBV23 with TRBJ2-5; the table gives TRBD2 as D, unverified against the DNA. The germline CDR1 and CDR2 sequences are KGHTA and FQNQQP. The CDR3 extends over 15 amino acids. The part of the CDR3 DNA that was read is TGCTCCAGCAGTCAAGGACTGGGGGGGAAAGACACCCAGTAC. Translation gives CSSSQGLGGKDTQY. The whole CDR3 reads CSSSQGLGGKDTQYF.

With respect to this clone: Gene names are the mouse ones. The read ends 1 residue early relative to the CDR3; the germline J gene fills the gap. V usage is TRBV26 and J usage is TRBJ2-5; TRBD1 is a possible D gene (6 bases). V lost 4 bases and J lost 2, with 7 bases in between. The CDR3 extends over 13 amino acids. Germline-derived CDR1 and CDR2 are KGHPV and FQNQEV (reference sequence). The CDR3 DNA, read in part, is TGTGCCAGCAGTCGCAGGGGCCAAGACACCCAGTAC. Amino acids: CASSRRGQDTQY. The entire CDR3 protein reads CASSRRGQDTQYF.

This clone occurred a few times. The germline and genes are mouse ones. The read terminates 1 residue before the CDR3 end, so the remaining end is supplied by the germline J gene. This sequence joins TRBV14 and TRBJ2-5; D is perhaps TRBD1 (6 bases). The germline V gene has CDR1 SGHDT and CDR2 FRDEAV. Trimming removed 5 bases at V and 2 bases at J, with 12 bases between. The CDR3 covers 14 residues. The covered CDR3 bases are TGTGCCAGCAGCCTTCAGGGGACCCAAGACACCCAGTAC. This translates into CASSLQGTQDTQY. The whole CDR3 is CASSLQGTQDTQYF.

On this clone itself: Gene names refer to mouse genes. From the germline J gene comes the end of the CDR3, since the read stops 1 residue before it. The V gene is TRBV26, the J gene TRBJ2-5, with D possibly being TRBD1 or TRBD2 (6 bases each). V was trimmed by 2 bases and J by 5 bases, leaving 8 bases between them. Germline-derived CDR1 and CDR2 are KGHPV and FQNQEV (reference sequence). The length of the CDR3 is 13 residues. Partial CDR3 DNA: TGTGCCAGCAGTCTGCGGGGGCGAGACACCCAGTAC. Amino acid sequence: CASSLRGRDTQY. The CDR3 as a whole reads CASSLRGRDTQYF.